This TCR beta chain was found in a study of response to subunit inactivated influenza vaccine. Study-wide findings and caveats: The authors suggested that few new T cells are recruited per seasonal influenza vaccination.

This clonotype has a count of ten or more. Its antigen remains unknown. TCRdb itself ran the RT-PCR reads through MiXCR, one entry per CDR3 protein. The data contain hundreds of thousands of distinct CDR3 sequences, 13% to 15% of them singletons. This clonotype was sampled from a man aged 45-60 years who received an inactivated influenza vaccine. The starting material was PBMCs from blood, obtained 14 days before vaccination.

CDR3 DNA sequence: TGTGCCAGCAGTTCGACAGGGTACGAGCAGTACTTC. It yields the protein CASSSTGYEQYF. The rearrangement uses TRBV6-5 and TRBJ2-7, with 7 bases that match TRBD1. Trimming removed 4 bases from V and 4 bases from J; junction bases left unmatched: 1. Germline lookup yields CDR1 MNHEY and CDR2 SVGAGI. The CDR3 length is 12 residues.